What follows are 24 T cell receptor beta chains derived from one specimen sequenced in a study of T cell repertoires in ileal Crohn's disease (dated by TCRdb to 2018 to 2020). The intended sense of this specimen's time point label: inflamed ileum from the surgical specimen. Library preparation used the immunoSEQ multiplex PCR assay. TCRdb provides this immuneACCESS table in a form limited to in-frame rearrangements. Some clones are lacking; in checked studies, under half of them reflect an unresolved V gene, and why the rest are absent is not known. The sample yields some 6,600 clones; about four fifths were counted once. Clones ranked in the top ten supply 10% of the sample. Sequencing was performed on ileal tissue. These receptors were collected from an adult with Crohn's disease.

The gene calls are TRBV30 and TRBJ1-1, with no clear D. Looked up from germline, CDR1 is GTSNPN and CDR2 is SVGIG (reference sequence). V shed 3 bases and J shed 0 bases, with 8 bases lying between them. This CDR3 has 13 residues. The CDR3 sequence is CAWSGWVNTEAFF. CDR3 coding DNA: TGTGCCTGGAGCGGGTGGGTGAACACTGAAGCTTTCTTT.

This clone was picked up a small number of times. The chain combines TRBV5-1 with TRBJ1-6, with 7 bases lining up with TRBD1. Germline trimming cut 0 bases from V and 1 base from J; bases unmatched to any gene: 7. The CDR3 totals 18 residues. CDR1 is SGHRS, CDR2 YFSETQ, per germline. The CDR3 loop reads CASSLGERGLSYNSPLHF. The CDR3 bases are TGCGCCAGCAGCTTGGGCGAGAGGGGGCTGTCCTATAATTCACCCCTCCACTTT.

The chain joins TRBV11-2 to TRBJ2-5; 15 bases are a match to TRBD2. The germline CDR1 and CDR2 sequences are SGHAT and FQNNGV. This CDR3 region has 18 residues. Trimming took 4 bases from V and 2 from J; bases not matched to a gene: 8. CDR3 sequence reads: CASSSLGTSGGRQETQYF. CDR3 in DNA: TGTGCCAGCAGCTCCTTAGGGACTAGCGGGGGGAGACAAGAGACCCAGTACTTC.

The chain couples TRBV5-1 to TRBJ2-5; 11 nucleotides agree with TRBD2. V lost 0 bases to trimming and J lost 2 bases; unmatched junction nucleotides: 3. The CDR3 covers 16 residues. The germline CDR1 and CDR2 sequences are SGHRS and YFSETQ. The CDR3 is CASSLGLAGQQETQYF. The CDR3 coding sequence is TGCGCCAGCAGCTTGGGACTAGCGGGGCAACAAGAGACCCAGTACTTC.

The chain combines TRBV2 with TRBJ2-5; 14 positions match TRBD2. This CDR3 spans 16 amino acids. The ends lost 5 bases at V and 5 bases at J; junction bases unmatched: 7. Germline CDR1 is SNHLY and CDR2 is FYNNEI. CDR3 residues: CASSSPGLAGGETQYF. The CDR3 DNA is TGTGCCAGCAGTTCCCCTGGACTAGCGGGGGGCGAGACCCAGTACTTC. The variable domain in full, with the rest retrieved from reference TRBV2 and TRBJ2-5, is EPEVTQTPSHQVTQMGQEVILRCVPISNHLYFYWYRQILGQKVEFLVSFYNNEISEKSEIFDDQFSVERPDGSNFTLKIRSTKLEDSAMYFCASSSPGLAGGETQYFGPGTRLLVL.

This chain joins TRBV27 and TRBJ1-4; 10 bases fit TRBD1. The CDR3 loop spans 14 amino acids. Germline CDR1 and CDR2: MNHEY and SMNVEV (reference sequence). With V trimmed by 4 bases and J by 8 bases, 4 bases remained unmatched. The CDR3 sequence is CASSSTGGREKLFF. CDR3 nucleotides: TGTGCCAGCAGTTCGACAGGGGGCCGGGAAAAACTGTTTTTT.

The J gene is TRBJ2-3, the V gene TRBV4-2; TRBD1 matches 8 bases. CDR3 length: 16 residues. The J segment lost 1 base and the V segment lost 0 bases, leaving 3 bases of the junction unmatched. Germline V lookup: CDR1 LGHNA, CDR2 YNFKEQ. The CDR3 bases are TGTGCCAGCAGCCAAGAGGCGACAGGGGGCACAGATACGCAGTATTTT. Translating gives CASSQEATGGTDTQYF.

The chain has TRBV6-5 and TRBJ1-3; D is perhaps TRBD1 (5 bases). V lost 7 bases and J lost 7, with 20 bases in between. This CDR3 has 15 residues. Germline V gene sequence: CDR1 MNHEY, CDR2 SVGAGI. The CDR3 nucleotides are TGTGCCAGCACCAACCGAGGAAGGGGATCGAACACCATATATTTT. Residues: CASTNRGRGSNTIYF.

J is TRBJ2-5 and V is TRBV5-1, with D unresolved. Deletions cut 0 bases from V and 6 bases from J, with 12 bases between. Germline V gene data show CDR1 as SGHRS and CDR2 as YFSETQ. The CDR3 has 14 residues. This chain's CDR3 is CASSLGKHPQTQYF. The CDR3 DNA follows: TGCGCCAGCAGCTTGGGGAAACACCCGCAGACCCAGTACTTC.

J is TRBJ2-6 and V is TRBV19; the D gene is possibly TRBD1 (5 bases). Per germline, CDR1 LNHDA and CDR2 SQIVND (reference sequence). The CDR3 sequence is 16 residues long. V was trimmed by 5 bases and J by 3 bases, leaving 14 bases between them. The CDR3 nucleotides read TGTGCCAGTAGTTTGGGAAGGGGCGGTGGGGCCAACGTCCTGACTTTC. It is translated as CASSLGRGGGANVLTF.

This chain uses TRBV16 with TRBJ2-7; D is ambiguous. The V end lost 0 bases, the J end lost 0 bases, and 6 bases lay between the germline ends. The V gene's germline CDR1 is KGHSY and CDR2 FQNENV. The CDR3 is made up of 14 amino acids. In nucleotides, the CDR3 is TGTGCCAGCAGCCAATCGAGGAACTCCTACGAGCAGTACTTC. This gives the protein CASSQSRNSYEQYF.

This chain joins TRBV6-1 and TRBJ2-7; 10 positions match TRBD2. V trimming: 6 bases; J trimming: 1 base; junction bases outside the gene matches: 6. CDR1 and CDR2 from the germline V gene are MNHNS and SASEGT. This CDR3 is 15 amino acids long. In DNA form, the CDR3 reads TGTGCCAGCAGCCCCCTAGCGGGGGAGTCCTACGAGCAGTACTTC. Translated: CASSPLAGESYEQYF.

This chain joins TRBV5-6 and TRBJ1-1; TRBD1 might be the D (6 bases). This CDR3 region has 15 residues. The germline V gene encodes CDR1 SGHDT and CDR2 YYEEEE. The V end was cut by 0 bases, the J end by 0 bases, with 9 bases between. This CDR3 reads CASSLDRAMNTEAFF. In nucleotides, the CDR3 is TGTGCCAGCAGCTTGGACAGGGCGATGAACACTGAAGCTTTCTTT. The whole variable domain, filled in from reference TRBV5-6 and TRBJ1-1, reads DAGVTQSPTHLIKTRGQQVTLRCSPKSGHDTVSWYQQALGQGPQFIFQYYEEEERQRGNFPDRFSGHQFPNYSSELNVNALLLGDSALYLCASSLDRAMNTEAFFGQGTRLTVV.

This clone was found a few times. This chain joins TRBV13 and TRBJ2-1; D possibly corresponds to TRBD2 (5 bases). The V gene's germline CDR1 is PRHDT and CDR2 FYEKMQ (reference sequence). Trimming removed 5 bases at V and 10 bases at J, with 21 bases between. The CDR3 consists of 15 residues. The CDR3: CASSPKRASRGEQFF. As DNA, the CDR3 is TGTGCCAGCAGCCCGAAAAGGGCTAGCAGAGGGGAGCAGTTCTTC.

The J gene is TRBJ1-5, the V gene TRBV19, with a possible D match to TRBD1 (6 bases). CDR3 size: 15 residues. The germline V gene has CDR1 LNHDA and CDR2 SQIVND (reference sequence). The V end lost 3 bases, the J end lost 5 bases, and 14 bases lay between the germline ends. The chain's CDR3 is CASSILAGEYQPQHF. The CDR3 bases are TGTGCCAGTAGTATTTTGGCAGGGGAATATCAGCCCCAGCATTTT. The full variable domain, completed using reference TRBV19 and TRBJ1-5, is DGGITQSPKYLFRKEGQNVTLSCEQNLNHDAMYWYRQDPGQGLRLIYYSQIVNDFQKGDIAEGYSVSREKKESFPLTVTSAQKNPTAFYLCASSILAGEYQPQHFGDGTRLSIL.

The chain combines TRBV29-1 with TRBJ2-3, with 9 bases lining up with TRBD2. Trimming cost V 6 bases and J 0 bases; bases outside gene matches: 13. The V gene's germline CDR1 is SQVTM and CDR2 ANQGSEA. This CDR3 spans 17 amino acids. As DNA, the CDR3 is TGCAGCGTCCAGGGGATCCTAGCGGGGCTTAGCACAGATACGCAGTATTTT. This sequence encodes CSVQGILAGLSTDTQYF.

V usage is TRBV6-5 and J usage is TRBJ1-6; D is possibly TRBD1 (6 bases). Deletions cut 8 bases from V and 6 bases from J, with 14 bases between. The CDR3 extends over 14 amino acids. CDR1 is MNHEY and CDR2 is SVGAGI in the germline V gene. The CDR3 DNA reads TGTGCCAGCCGTAACGGGGACACTAATTCACCCCTCCACTTT. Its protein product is CASRNGDTNSPLHF.

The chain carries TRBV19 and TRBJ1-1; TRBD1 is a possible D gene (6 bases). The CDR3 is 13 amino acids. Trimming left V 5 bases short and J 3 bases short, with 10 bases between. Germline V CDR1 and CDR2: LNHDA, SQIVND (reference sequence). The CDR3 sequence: CASSPQGDTEAFF. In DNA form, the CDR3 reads TGTGCCAGTAGTCCACAGGGTGACACTGAAGCTTTCTTT.

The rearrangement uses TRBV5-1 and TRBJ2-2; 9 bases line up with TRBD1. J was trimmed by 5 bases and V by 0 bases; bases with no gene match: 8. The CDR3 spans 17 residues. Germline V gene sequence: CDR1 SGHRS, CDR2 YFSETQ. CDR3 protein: CASSLAKTGGNTGELFF. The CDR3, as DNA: TGCGCCAGCAGCTTGGCCAAGACAGGGGGGAATACCGGGGAGCTGTTTTTT.

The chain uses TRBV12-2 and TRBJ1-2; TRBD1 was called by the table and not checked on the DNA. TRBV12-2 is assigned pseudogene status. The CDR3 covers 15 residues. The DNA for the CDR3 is TGTGCAAGTCGCTTACACAGGGGACATAACTATGGCTACACCTTC. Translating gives CASRLHRGHNYGYTF.

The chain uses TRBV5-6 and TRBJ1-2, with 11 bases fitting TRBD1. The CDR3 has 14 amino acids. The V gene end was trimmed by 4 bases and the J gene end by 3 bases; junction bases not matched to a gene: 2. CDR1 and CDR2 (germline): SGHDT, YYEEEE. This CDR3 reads CASSPGQGDYGYTF. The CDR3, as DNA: TGTGCCAGCAGCCCGGGACAGGGGGACTATGGCTACACCTTC. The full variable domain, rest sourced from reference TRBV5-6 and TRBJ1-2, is DAGVTQSPTHLIKTRGQQVTLRCSPKSGHDTVSWYQQALGQGPQFIFQYYEEEERQRGNFPDRFSGHQFPNYSSELNVNALLLGDSALYLCASSPGQGDYGYTFGSGTRLTVV.

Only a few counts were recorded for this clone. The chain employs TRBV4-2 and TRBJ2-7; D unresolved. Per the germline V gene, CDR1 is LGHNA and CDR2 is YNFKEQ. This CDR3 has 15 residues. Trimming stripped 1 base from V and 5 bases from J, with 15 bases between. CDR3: CASSQVSGLVHEQYF. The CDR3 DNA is TGTGCCAGCAGCCAAGTTTCGGGTTTGGTACACGAGCAGTACTTC.

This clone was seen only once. The DNA for the CDR3 is TGTGCCAGCAGCTCCCCAATGTCCGGGGCCAACGTCCTGACTTTC. Amino acids: CASSSPMSGANVLTF. J is TRBJ2-6 and V is TRBV5-4; D is ambiguous. Looked up from germline, CDR1 is SGHNT and CDR2 is YYREEE (reference sequence). V lost 3 bases and J 4 bases, leaving 11 bases between the germline ends. This CDR3 comprises 15 residues.

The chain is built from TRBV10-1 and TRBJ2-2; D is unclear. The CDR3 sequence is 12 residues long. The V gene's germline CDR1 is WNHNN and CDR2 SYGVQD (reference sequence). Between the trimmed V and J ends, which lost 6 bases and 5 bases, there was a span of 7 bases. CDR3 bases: TGCGCCAGCAGGGCCCAGACCGGGGAGCTGTTTTTT. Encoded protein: CASRAQTGELFF.